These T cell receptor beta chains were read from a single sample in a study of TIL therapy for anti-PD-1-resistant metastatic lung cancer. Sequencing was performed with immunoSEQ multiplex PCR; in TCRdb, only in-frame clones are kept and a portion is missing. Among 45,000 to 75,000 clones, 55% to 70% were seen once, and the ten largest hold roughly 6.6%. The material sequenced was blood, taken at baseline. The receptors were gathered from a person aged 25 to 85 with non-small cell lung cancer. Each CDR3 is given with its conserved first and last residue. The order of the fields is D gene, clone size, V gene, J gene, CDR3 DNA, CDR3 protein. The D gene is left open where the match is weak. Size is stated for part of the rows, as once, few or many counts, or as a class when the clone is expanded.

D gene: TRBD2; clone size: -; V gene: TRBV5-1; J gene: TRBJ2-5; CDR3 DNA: TGCGCCAGCAGGAGTCTAGCGGGAGAAGAGACCCAGTACTTC; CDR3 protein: CASRSLAGEETQYF
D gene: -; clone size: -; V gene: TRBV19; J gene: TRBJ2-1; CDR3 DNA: TGTGCCAGTAGTATTGGACCCGGGCGATCCTACAATGAGCAGTTCTTC; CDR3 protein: CASSIGPGRSYNEQFF
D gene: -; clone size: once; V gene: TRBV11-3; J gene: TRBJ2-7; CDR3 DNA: TGTGCCAGCAGCTCAACATCCTACGAGCAGTACTTC; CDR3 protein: CASSSTSYEQYF
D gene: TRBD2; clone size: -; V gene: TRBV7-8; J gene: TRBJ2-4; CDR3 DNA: TGTGCCAGCAGCTTCCTAGCGGGGGGAATAGCCAAAAACATTCAGTACTTC; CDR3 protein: CASSFLAGGIAKNIQYF
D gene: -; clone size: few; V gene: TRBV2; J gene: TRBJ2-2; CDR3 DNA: TGTGCCAGCAGGGATGCGGAGGCCGGGGAGCTGTTTTTT; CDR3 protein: CASRDAEAGELFF
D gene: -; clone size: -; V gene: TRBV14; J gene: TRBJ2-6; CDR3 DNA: TGTGCCAGCAGCGTACCTGGGGCCAACGTCCTGACTTTC; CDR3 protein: CASSVPGANVLTF
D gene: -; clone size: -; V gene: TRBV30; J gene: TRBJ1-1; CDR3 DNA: TGTGCCTGGAGTGTGGGACGGGGAAACACTGAAGCTTTCTTT; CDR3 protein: CAWSVGRGNTEAFF
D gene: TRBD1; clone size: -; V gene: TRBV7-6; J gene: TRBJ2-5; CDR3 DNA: TGTGCCAGCAGCTTCCTAAGACAGGGTGGAGAGACCCAGTACTTC; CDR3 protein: CASSFLRQGGETQYF
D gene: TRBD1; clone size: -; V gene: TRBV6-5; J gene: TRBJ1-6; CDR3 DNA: TGTGCCAGCAAGTACCGGGACAGGGACGGTTCACCCCTCCACTTT; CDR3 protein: CASKYRDRDGSPLHF
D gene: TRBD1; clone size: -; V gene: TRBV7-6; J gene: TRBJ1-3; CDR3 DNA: TGTGCCAGCAGCAACGGACAGGGGGCTTGGAACACCATATATTTT; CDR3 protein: CASSNGQGAWNTIYF
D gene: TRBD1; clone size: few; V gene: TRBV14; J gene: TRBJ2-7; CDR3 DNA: TGTGCCAGCAGCCAAGGCAGGACAGGGGATAACGAGCAGTACTTC; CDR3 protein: CASSQGRTGDNEQYF
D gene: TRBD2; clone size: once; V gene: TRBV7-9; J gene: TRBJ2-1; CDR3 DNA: TGTGCCAGCAGCTCGACTAGCGGGAAGAGCTCCTACAATGAGCAGTTCTTC; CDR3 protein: CASSSTSGKSSYNEQFF
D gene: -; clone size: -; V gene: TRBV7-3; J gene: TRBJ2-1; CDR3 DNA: TGTGCCAGCAGCTTACCGCGCGACGGACTCTACAATGAGCAGTTCTTC; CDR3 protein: CASSLPRDGLYNEQFF
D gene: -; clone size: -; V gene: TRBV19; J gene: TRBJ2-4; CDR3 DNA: TGTGCCAGTAGTATGGGCCGACAACTAGCCAAAAACATTCAGTACTTC; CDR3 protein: CASSMGRQLAKNIQYF
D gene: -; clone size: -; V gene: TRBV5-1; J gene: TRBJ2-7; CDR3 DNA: TGCGCCAGCAGCCCTTCAGGGCACCACGAGCAGTACTTC; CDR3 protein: CASSPSGHHEQYF
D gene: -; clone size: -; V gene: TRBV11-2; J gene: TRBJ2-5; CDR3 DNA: TGTGCCAGCAGCTTCCGGGGCCAAGAGACCCAGTACTTC; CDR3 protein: CASSFRGQETQYF
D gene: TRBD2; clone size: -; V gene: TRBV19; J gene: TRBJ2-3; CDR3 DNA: TGTGCCAGTAGTATCAACCCAGCGGGAGCTGCAGATACGCAGTATTTT; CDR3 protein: CASSINPAGAADTQYF
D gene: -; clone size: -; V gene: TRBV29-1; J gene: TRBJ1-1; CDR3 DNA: TGCAGCGTTGAAGAGACTGGGGGCACTGAAGCTTTCTTT; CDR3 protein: CSVEETGGTEAFF
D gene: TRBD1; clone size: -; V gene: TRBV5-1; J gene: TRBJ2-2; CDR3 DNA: TGCGCCAGCAGCTTCCAAGGGGGCTTAGACACCGGGGAGCTGTTTTTT; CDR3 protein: CASSFQGGLDTGELFF
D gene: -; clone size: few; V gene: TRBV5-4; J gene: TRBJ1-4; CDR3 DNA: TGTGCCAGCAGCGAGGGAGGGTCAGATGAAAAACTGTTTTTT; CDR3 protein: CASSEGGSDEKLFF
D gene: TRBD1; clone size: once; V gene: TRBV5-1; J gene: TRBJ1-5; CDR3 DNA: TGCGCCAGCAGCCGGGACAGGGAGAAGCCTCAGCCCCAGCATTTT; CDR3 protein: CASSRDREKPQPQHF
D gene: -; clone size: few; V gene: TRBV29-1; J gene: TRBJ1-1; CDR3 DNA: TGCAGCGTTGTAAGGGCCAACACTGAAGCTTTCTTT; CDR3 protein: CSVVRANTEAFF
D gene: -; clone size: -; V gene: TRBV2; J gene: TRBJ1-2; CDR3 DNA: TGTGCCAGCAGTTTGACCCTCTCGGCTGGCTACACCTTC; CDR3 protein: CASSLTLSAGYTF
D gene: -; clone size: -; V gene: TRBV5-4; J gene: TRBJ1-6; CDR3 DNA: TGTGCCAGCAGCTTCGGACTCTCCTATAATTCACCCCTCCACTTT; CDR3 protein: CASSFGLSYNSPLHF
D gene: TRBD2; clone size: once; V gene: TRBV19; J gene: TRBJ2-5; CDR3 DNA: TGTGCCAGTAGTATAGGGGGACTAGCGGGCCAAGAGACCCAGTACTTC; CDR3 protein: CASSIGGLAGQETQYF
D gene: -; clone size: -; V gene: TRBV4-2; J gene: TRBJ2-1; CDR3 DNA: TGTGCCAGCAGCCAAGAGCCTTCCTCCTACAATGAGCAGTTCTTC; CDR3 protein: CASSQEPSSYNEQFF
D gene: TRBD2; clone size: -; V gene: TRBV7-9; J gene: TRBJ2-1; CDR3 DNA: TGTGCCAGCGAACCTAGCGGGGGGGCCAATGAGCAGTTCTTC; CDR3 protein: CASEPSGGANEQFF
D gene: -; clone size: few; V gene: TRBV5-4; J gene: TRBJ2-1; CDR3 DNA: TGTGCCAGCAGCCCCCGGACTCGAGAGCAGTTCTTC; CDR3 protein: CASSPRTREQFF
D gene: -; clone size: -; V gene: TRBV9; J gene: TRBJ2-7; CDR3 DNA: TGTGCCAGCAGCGTAGCTACAGGAGGGACCTCCCACGAGCAGTACTTC; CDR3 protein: CASSVATGGTSHEQYF
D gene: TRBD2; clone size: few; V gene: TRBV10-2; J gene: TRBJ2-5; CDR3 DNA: TGCGCCAGCAGTGATTCGCGGGGGAGCTCGGAGACCCAGTACTTC; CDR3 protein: CASSDSRGSSETQYF
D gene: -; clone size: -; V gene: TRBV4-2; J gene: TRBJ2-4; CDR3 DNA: TGTGCCAGCAGCCGCCAGGCGGGCTCCACCAAAAACATTCAGTACTTC; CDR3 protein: CASSRQAGSTKNIQYF
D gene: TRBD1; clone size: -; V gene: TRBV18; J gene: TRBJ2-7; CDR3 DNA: TGTGCCAGCTCACCCGTGACAGGGGGTTACGAGCAGTACTTC; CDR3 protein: CASSPVTGGYEQYF
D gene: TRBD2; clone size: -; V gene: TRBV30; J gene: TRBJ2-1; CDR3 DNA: TGTGCCTGGAGTAGGGTAGCGGGGGGCCGGAGGTTCTTC; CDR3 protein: CAWSRVAGGRRFF
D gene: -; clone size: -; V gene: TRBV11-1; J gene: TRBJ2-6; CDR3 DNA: TGTGCCAGCAGCCTGGGGGGCGACGGGGCCAACGTCCTGACTTTC; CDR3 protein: CASSLGGDGANVLTF
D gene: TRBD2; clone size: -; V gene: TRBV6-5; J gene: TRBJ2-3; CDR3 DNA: TGTGCCAGCCGAGCGGGAGTAACAGATACGCAGTATTTT; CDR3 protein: CASRAGVTDTQYF
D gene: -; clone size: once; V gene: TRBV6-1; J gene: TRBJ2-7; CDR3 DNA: TGTGCCAGCAGGGGGGGTTCCTCCTACGAGCAGTACTTC; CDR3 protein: CASRGGSSYEQYF
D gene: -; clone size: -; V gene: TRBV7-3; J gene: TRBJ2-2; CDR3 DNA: TGTGCCAGCAGCCCCGGTGGAGGGCGGAACACCGGGGAGCTGTTTTTT; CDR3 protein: CASSPGGGRNTGELFF
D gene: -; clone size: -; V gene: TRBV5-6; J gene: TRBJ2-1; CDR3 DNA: TGTGCCAGCAGCTTGGTCTTTAGCAATGAGCAGTTCTTC; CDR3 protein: CASSLVFSNEQFF
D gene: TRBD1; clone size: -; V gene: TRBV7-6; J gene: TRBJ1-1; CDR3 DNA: TGTGCCAGCAGCTTGGACAGGGCAACTGAAGCTTTCTTT; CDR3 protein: CASSLDRATEAFF
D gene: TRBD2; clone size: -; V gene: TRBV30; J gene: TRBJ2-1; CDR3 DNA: TGTGCCTGGAGTGGACTAGCGGGAGCATGGGGTGAGCAGTTCTTC; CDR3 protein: CAWSGLAGAWGEQFF
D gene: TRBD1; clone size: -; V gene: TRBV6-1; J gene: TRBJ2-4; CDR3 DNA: TGTGCCAGCAGTGAAGCGTCAGGGGGCGCAGCCAAAAACATTCAGTACTTC; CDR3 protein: CASSEASGGAAKNIQYF
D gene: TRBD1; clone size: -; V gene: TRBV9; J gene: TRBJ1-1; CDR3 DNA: TGTGCCAGCAGCGTAGGGATGGGTAAGACAGGGGAAGCTTTCTTT; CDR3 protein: CASSVGMGKTGEAFF
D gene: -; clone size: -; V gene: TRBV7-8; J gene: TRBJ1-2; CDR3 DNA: TGTGCCAGCAGCCAAGATACAGGGTTGGGCTACACCTTC; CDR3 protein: CASSQDTGLGYTF
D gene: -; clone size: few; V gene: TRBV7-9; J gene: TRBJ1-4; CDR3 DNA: TGTGCCAGCAGCTTAGTCGTCGGTGGGAAGGAAAAACTGTTTTTT; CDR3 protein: CASSLVVGGKEKLFF
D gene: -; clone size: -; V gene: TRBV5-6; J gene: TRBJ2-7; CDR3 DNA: TGTGCCAGCAGCCTGGACAGAACCTACGAGCAGTACTTC; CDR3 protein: CASSLDRTYEQYF
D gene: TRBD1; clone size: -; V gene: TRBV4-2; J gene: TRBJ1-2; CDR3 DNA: TGTGCCAGCAGCCCCGGGACAGGACCGTATGGCTACACCTTC; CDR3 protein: CASSPGTGPYGYTF
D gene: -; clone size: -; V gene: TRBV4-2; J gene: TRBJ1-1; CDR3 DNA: TGTGCCAGCAGCCGCCCTCGTCCGGGACACGGGATGAACACTGAAGCTTTCTTT; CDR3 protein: CASSRPRPGHGMNTEAFF
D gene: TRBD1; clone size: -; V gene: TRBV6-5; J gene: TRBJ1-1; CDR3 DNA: TGTGCCAGCAGCGGGACAGGTATGCGTCGGACTGAAGCTTTCTTT; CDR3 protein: CASSGTGMRRTEAFF
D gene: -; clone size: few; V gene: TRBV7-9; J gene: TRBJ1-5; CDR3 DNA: TGTGCCAGCAGCGTTTCGGGGGGCAAACAGCCCCAGCATTTT; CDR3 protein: CASSVSGGKQPQHF
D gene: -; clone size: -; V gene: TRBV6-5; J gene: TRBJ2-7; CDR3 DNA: TGTGCCAGCAGCCCCAACGCGGTCAGCGAGCAGTACTTC; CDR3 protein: CASSPNAVSEQYF
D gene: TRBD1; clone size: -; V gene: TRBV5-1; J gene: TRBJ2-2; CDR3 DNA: TGCGCCAGCAGCTTGGGGACAGGGGCCGGAACCGGGGAGCTGTTTTTT; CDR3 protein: CASSLGTGAGTGELFF
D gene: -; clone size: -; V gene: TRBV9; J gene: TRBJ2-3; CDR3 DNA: TGTGCCAGCAGCGTAGATAGGGGACTCAGTACGCAGTATTTT; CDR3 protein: CASSVDRGLSTQYF
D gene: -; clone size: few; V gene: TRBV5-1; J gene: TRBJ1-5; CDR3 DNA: TGCGCCAGCAGCTCATCCCCTGGCGCATGGCCCCAGCATTTT; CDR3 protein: CASSSSPGAWPQHF
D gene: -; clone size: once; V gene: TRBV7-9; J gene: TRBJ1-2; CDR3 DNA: TGTGCCAGCAGCTTCTCCAGGGCAACATATGGCTACACCTTC; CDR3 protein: CASSFSRATYGYTF
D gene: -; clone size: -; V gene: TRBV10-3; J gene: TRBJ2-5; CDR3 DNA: TGTGCCATCAGTGAGTCGGAGGTAAACCAAGAGACCCAGTACTTC; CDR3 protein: CAISESEVNQETQYF
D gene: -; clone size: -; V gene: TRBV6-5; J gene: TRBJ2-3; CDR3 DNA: TGTGCCAGCCGCCGGGACACCTCAGATACGCAGTATTTT; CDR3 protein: CASRRDTSDTQYF